This T cell receptor (beta chain) is drawn from a study of OX40 agonist ivuxolimab in advanced cancers. Concerning the study at large: Ivuxolimab was an agonistic, fully human IgG2 monoclonal antibody directed against OX40 (CD134), a costimulatory receptor. Intravenous ivuxolimab was administered to patients every 2 weeks at six dose levels: 0.01, 0.1, 0.3, 1.5, 3 and 10 mg/kg. Of the roughly 54 patients in dose escalation, about 20 had hepatocellular carcinoma, around 15 had melanoma, 9 had renal cell carcinoma and 9 had head and neck cancer. The dose-escalation cohort was about 83% male with a mean age of roughly 62 years, ranging from about 23 to 85. Patients were allowed to have had prior anti-PD-1, anti-PD-L1 or anti-CTLA-4 therapy, and approximately 40% of the dose-escalation patients had been treated with checkpoint inhibitors. Partial responses occurred in three dose-escalation patients: two with cutaneous melanoma and one with hepatocellular carcinoma. The purpose of peripheral TCRbeta sequencing was to test whether ivuxolimab changed TCR sequence diversity and led to clonal T-cell expansion. The paper reports the monotherapy dose-escalation portion (N of about 50 patients) of the phase I ivuxolimab trial. Beyond this particular receptor, the publication reports: The antigen specificity of the clonally expanded peripheral T cells was not determined. Partial responders in the 0.1-3.0 mg/kg groups had among the lowest normalized peripheral clonal expansion, especially among CD8+ T cells. At doses of 0.1 to 3.0 mg/kg, clonal expansion of both CD4+ and CD8+ blood T cells was observed from baseline to week 6. Low levels of normalized T-cell clonal expansion were also seen in some patients who did not respond. After ivuxolimab, more expanded clones were found on average in CD8+ T cells than in CD4+ T cells.

Genomic DNA was isolated from the sorted cells so that the TCRbeta CDR3 region could be sequenced. TCRbeta CDR3 regions were sequenced using the immunoSEQ Assay. As stored in TCRdb, this immuneACCESS dataset retains in-frame rearrangements with V and J assigned. A fraction of the clones does not appear; measured against another copy, unresolved V genes explain less than half of the discrepancy, and the remainder lacks a known reason. This sample comprises 65,000 to 95,000 clones, roughly 90% of them detected only once. The biggest ten clones account for more than 9.5% of the sample. A note on this clone: It lacks a known antigen. Base-call qualities are not available, and no considerably larger clone is one nucleotide away.

The V and J ends are trimmed by 4 bases and 0 bases, leaving 13 bases between them. CDR1 SGHRS and CDR2 YFSETQ are derived from the germline V gene. Taken from cysteine to phenylalanine, the CDR3 has 16 residues. Here the CDR3 DNA is all that survives: 48 bases in frame from base 1. Patients with a history of autoimmune disease or receiving systemic immunosuppression were excluded from the trial. Peripheral blood for TCR sequencing was collected from all dose cohorts at baseline, on cycle 4 day 1, and on cycle 7 day 1. Samples came from an open-label, multicenter, first-in-human phase I dose-escalation trial of ivuxolimab. Adults with locally advanced or metastatic melanoma, renal cell, hepatocellular, or head and neck squamous cell carcinoma were enrolled in the trial. Before TCR sequencing, CD4+ and CD8+ T cells were separately sorted from peripheral blood.

Rearrangement joined TRBV5-1 to TRBJ1-4, with the D gene not clear enough to name. The TCR originated in an adult with an advanced solid tumor such as melanoma, head and neck, liver or kidney cancer. This sample comprised CD4+ or CD8+ T cells sorted from blood, obtained in a trial of the OX40 agonist ivuxolimab. The base sequence is TGCGCCAGCAGCGTCGAGTCGGGCACAACTAATGAAAAACTGTTTTTT. It is translated as CASSVESGTTNEKLFF.